This T cell receptor (beta chain) derives from a study of blood T cell repertoires in COVID-19. The CDR3 contains 14 residues. The V gene's germline CDR1 is MDHEN and CDR2 SYDVKM. Trimming removed 8 bases from V and 5 bases from J; junction bases left unmatched: 8. Assay used: immunoSEQ multiplex PCR; TCRdb lists only in-frame clones, some missing. The table shows roughly 100,000 clones, with about 72% occurring only once. Sequencing input: peripheral blood. The sequence came from a man between 60 and 75 years old with active or convalescent COVID-19. The genes are TRBV28 and TRBJ1-5; 8 nucleotides match TRBD1. CDR3 residues: CASVIQGAHQPQHF. In DNA form, the CDR3 reads TGTGCCAGCGTTATCCAGGGGGCTCATCAGCCCCAGCATTTT.